The present entry profiles one T cell receptor beta chain with its context. This record belongs to a study of blood T cell repertoires in COVID-19. Recovered participants had two consecutive negative NP/OP PCR tests, healthcare professional clearance, or symptom resolution. The authors' processing: Counts of nucleated cells, estimated from reference gene primer amplification, were obtained. The assay was immunoSEQ multiplex PCR, and TCRdb's table has in-frame clones only and misses some. For V, J and clone size, that table is used; D and trimming come from the DNA. The sample has 240,000 or so clones, around 89% seen once. Trimming shortened V by 0 bases and J by 3 bases, and 14 bases separated the two germline ends. Germline V gene data show CDR1 as SGHNT and CDR2 as YENEEA. The CDR3 extends over 16 amino acids.

The rearrangement links TRBV11-3 to TRBJ1-2; possible D gene TRBD1, 6 bases. Sequencing was done on a sample of PBMCs or T cells enriched from blood (not recorded which). The TCR sequence derives from a man in his forties who had recovered from COVID-19. CDR3 DNA: TGTGCCAGCAGCTTAGACGGGGGGGCGGCGGACTATGGCTACACCTTC. This sequence encodes CASSLDGGAADYGYTF.